A selection of T cell receptor beta chains follows, all from one sample in a study of identical twins. One entry per CDR3 protein, called by TCRdb with MiXCR from the 5' RACE reads. The sample contains about 660,000 distinct CDR3 sequences, over 8.5% of which appear only once. The data were also submitted as part of a second study, on yellow fever vaccine responses in identical twins.

The material sequenced was PBMCs. These receptors came from a woman aged 18-29 years in good health. Both conserved end residues are part of each CDR3. D genes are given only for firm matches. Size is omitted from some rows. Given values are once, few, many or a class for expanded clones.

d_call j_call v_call clone_size cdr3_nt cdr3_aa
- TRBJ2-5 TRBV20-1 few TGCAGTGCAACCGGGTCCTCGGAGACCCAGTACTTC CSATGSSETQYF
- TRBJ2-1 TRBV20-1 few TGCAGTGCTAGAGAAGGCGGACACTCCTACAATGAGCAGTTCTTC CSAREGGHSYNEQFF
TRBD2 TRBJ2-2 TRBV12-3/TRBV12-4 few TGTGCCAGCGGTGACGGGGGGGTGAACACCGGGGAGCTGTTTTTT CASGDGGVNTGELFF
TRBD2 TRBJ2-1 TRBV6-2/TRBV6-3 - TGTGCCAGCAGTTTTGGGTGGGAGGGCCCCCATGAGCAGTTCTTC CASSFGWEGPHEQFF
TRBD1 TRBJ2-7 TRBV4-1 few TGCGCCAGCAGCCAAGTGACAGGGCTCTACGAGCAGTACTTC CASSQVTGLYEQYF
- TRBJ2-1 TRBV15 - TGTGCCACCAGCAGAGATCCGGGCAGGGGCTCCTACAATGAGCAGTTCTTC CATSRDPGRGSYNEQFF
TRBD1 TRBJ2-7 TRBV5-1 few TGCGCCAGCAGCTTATCCGGGACAGGCCCTTTAGGCTACGAGCAGTACTTC CASSLSGTGPLGYEQYF
- TRBJ1-4 TRBV9 many TGTGCCAGCAGCGTCCTGGGGGAGAGTGAAAAACTGTTTTTT CASSVLGESEKLFF
- TRBJ2-1 TRBV4-3 - TGCGCCAGCAGCCGCCACTCGCGAGAGAATGAGCAGTTCTTC CASSRHSRENEQFF
TRBD2 TRBJ2-3 TRBV6-4 few TGTGCCAGCAGTGAGAGCGGGAGTGGCACAGATACGCAGTATTTT CASSESGSGTDTQYF
- TRBJ1-3 TRBV28 many TGTGCCAGCATTAACCAGGGCAGCTCTGGAAACACCATATATTTT CASINQGSSGNTIYF
TRBD2 TRBJ2-7 TRBV27 few TGTGCCAGCAGTTCGGGACTAGCGGGGGCCCAGGCCTACGAGCAGTACTTC CASSSGLAGAQAYEQYF
TRBD2 TRBJ2-5 TRBV10-2 - TGCGCCAGCATCAGCGGGAGTGTGGGGAAAGAGACCCAGTACTTC CASISGSVGKETQYF
TRBD1 TRBJ2-3 TRBV6-1 - TGTGCCAGCGGGCCCGGGACAGGGGGACCAGATACGCAGTATTTT CASGPGTGGPDTQYF
TRBD1 TRBJ2-7 TRBV20-1 - TGCAGTGCTATAGCCCTGGACAGGGCCTACGAGCAGTACTTC CSAIALDRAYEQYF
- TRBJ2-7 TRBV27 - TGTGCCAGCAGTTTATCGTTAGGGAACTACGAGCAGTACTTC CASSLSLGNYEQYF
- TRBJ2-1 TRBV3-1 few TGTGCCAGCAGCTATTCTAGCACTGGGGAATACAATGAGCAGTTCTTC CASSYSSTGEYNEQFF
TRBD2 TRBJ2-1 TRBV7-8 few TGTGCCAGCACCCGTGATGGGGTAGCGGGGGGGCGGGGGTCCTACAATGAGCAGTTCTTC CASTRDGVAGGRGSYNEQFF
- TRBJ2-3 TRBV27 many TGTGCCAGCAGTTTATCAAGGCTGGAGGGGAGGACGCAGTATTTT CASSLSRLEGRTQYF
TRBD2 TRBJ2-3 TRBV20-1 - TGCAGTGCTAGCATTAGCGGGGGCCGCTCAAGCACAGATACGCAGTATTTT CSASISGGRSSTDTQYF
TRBD2 TRBJ2-5 TRBV11-2 - TGTGCCAGCAGCTTAGATCAGGGACTAGCGGGACAAGAGACCCAGTACTTC CASSLDQGLAGQETQYF
- TRBJ2-2 TRBV28 - TGTGCCAGCGATGGGTCGAACACCGGGGAGCTGTTTTTT CASDGSNTGELFF
- TRBJ1-1 TRBV6-5 once TGTGCCAGCAGTTATTCAGGGGAGAGCACTGAAGCTTTCTTT CASSYSGESTEAFF
TRBD2 TRBJ2-5 TRBV6-5 many TGTGCCAGCAGTTACTACGGACTAGGGCGGGAGACCCAGTACTTC CASSYYGLGRETQYF
- TRBJ2-3 TRBV4-2 many TGTGCCAGCAGCCAAGGGAGAGGGGGGGCCGATACGCAGTATTTT CASSQGRGGADTQYF
- TRBJ2-7 TRBV12-3/TRBV12-4 few TGTGCCAGCAGTCCCGGACTTTTAATCTCCTACGAGCAGTACTTC CASSPGLLISYEQYF
- TRBJ2-7 TRBV7-2 - TGTGCCAGCAGCTACCGACCGTTCTCCTACGAGCAGTACTTC CASSYRPFSYEQYF
- TRBJ2-3 TRBV5-1 - TGCGCCAGCAGCGCCGTCGGAGGGGCCGGCACAGATACGCAGTATTTT CASSAVGGAGTDTQYF
TRBD1 TRBJ1-1 TRBV11-2 - TGTGCCAGCAGCCGGGACAGGTACACTGAAGCTTTCTTT CASSRDRYTEAFF
- TRBJ2-3 TRBV29-1 - TGCAGCGTACGGACTCTTTGGGGGGATAGCACAGATACGCAGTATTTT CSVRTLWGDSTDTQYF
- TRBJ2-7 TRBV4-1 few TGCGCCAGCAGCCCCGGTCGGAGGGGCGAGCAGTACTTC CASSPGRRGEQYF
TRBD1 TRBJ1-2 TRBV9 few TGTGCCAGCAGCGTACTCTATAACCGGGACAGCCTTAACTATGGCTACACCTTC CASSVLYNRDSLNYGYTF
TRBD2 TRBJ2-1 TRBV6-2/TRBV6-3 - TGTGCCAGCAGTGCAGTAGCGGGAGTACCGAAGTTCTTC CASSAVAGVPKFF
TRBD1 TRBJ2-7 TRBV7-2 few TGTGCCAGCAGCGCAGGGGGACAGTCTAGCGAGCAGTACTTC CASSAGGQSSEQYF
TRBD1 TRBJ2-7 TRBV4-1 few TGCGCCAGCAGCCAAGAGGTCCCAGGGGGAGACGAGCAGTACTTC CASSQEVPGGDEQYF
- TRBJ2-5 TRBV2 - TGTGCCAGCAGGTCCTTTTTGGAAGCTCTGGAGACCCAGTACTTC CASRSFLEALETQYF
- TRBJ2-5 TRBV4-3 - TGCGCCAGCAGCCAGAGACGGGGTCCGGAGACCCAGTACTTC CASSQRRGPETQYF
TRBD1 TRBJ2-3 TRBV6-1 - TGTGCCAGCAGCCCACTGGACAGGGCTCGCACAGATACGCAGTATTTT CASSPLDRARTDTQYF
- TRBJ2-3 TRBV7-4 few TGTGCCAGCAGCTTAAAGGGGGATTCAGGGGAGTCCGCAGATACGCAGTATTTT CASSLKGDSGESADTQYF
TRBD1 TRBJ2-2 TRBV29-1 few TGCAGCGTGGGGATACAGGGGTCGACCACCGGGGAGCTGTTTTTT CSVGIQGSTTGELFF
- TRBJ2-1 TRBV29-1 - TGCAGCGTTGCGGTACTAGCCAATGAGCAGTTCTTC CSVAVLANEQFF
- TRBJ2-1 TRBV3-1 many TGTGCCAGCAGCCAAGATATCCCGGGGTATCCCTACAATGAGCAGTTCTTC CASSQDIPGYPYNEQFF
- TRBJ2-3 TRBV7-9 few TGTGCCAGCAGCTTAAGCGATAGAGGAGATACGCAGTATTTT CASSLSDRGDTQYF
- TRBJ2-7 TRBV20-1 few TGCAGTGCTACCCTACGCAGGGGGGGCTTGGCCGAGCAGTACTTC CSATLRRGGLAEQYF
TRBD2 TRBJ2-7 TRBV4-3 - TGCGCCAGCAGCCAAGATCGGCTAGCGGGAGGACCATCCTACGAGCAGTACTTC CASSQDRLAGGPSYEQYF
- TRBJ2-7 TRBV21-1 few TGTGCCAGCACCTTTGATGACCGGTCCCCCGGTTACCACGAGCAGTACTTC CASTFDDRSPGYHEQYF
TRBD1 TRBJ1-2 TRBV20-1 - TGCAGTGCTAGAGATCAAACCTCGACAGGGGAAGGAGATAACTATGGCTACACCTTC CSARDQTSTGEGDNYGYTF
- TRBJ2-3 TRBV12-3/TRBV12-4 many TGTGCCAGCAGTTTAAGGGCAAGTCCCACAGATACGCAGTATTTT CASSLRASPTDTQYF
TRBD2 TRBJ2-2 TRBV7-9 - TGTGCCAGCAGCTCTACGACTAGCGGATCACCCCCCGGGGAGCTGTTTTTT CASSSTTSGSPPGELFF
TRBD1 TRBJ2-2 TRBV3-1 few TGTGCCAGCAGGGCTAAGGGACAGCCCGGGGAGCTGTTTTTT CASRAKGQPGELFF
- TRBJ2-1 TRBV7-9 - TGTGCCAGCAGCTCCCCCTGGGGCCCCTACAATGAGCAGTTCTTC CASSSPWGPYNEQFF